The sequence of this T cell receptor beta chain was determined in a study of shared clonotypes between healthy human individuals. Overall study context: CD4 naive and CD4 memory each took three plates per donor, while CD8 naive took two and CD8 memory one. Whole-study findings and limits: Sampling involved blood alone; tissue repertoires likely differ.

With regard to this clone: No antigen is known for it.

V was clipped by 0 bases and J by 5 bases; unmatched bases: 5. Germline CDR1 is SGHRS and CDR2 is YFSETQ. CDR3 length: 15 residues. Sequencing was performed with immunoSEQ multiplex PCR; in TCRdb, only in-frame clones are kept and a portion is missing. The table has roughly 2,300,000 clones, approximately 90% seen once; the top ten hold approximately 0.4%. The chain has TRBV5-1 and TRBJ2-7, with 10 bases lining up with TRBD1. The sequenced material came from naive CD4+ T cells from PBMCs. Noted subset: CD45RA+ positively selected. The source is a man younger than 30 in good health. Some clones in this sample may be carry-over from other donors' samples. The CDR3 here is CASSLGPGQGNEQYF. DNA of the CDR3: TGCGCCAGCAGCTTGGGACCGGGACAGGGGAACGAGCAGTACTTC.